Shown below are 3 T cell receptor beta chains from a single sample sequenced in a study of CD8+ T cells in alopecia areata. Sorting of pooled cutaneous lymph node cells was based on CD4, CD8alpha, NKG2D, NKG2ACE and other markers. RNA was extracted and reverse transcribed into cDNA as the sequencing template. Data came from immunoSEQ multiplex PCR; TCRdb stores just in-frame clones and leaves some out. The data show about 270,000 clones, with none appearing a single time. Sequenced sample: CD4+ T cells sorted from a lymph node. These receptors came from a C3H/HeJ mouse with alopecia areata. The strain's MHC haplotype is H2-k.

A remark on this clone: Genes here carry mouse names. The sequenced fragment ends 4 residues before the CDR3 boundary, so the rest is inferred from the germline J gene. V gene TRBV1 combines with J gene TRBJ1-1; 7 bases line up with TRBD1. The CDR3 loop spans 14 amino acids. From germline, CDR1 is NSQYPW and CDR2 LRSPGD (reference sequence). With 6 bases clipped from V and 1 base from J, the junction kept 5 bases outside the gene matches. This CDR3 reads CTCRAWDRNTEVFF. The CDR3 DNA, read in part, is TGCACCTGCAGAGCCTGGGACAGAAACACA.

In this sample, this clone turned up many times. Gene names and germline refer to mouse. The read terminates 3 residues before the CDR3 end, so the remaining end is supplied by the germline J gene. The identical CDR3 is also encoded by other nucleotide sequences in the sample. The rearrangement links TRBV13-3 to TRBJ1-6; D remains unclear. TRBJ1-6 is classed as an ORF, of uncertain function. V lost 3 bases to trimming and J lost 4 bases, with 5 bases between them. CDR1 is NNHDY, CDR2 SYVADS, per germline. The length of the CDR3 is 13 residues. Partial CDR3 DNA: TGTGCCAGCAGTGGACAATATAATTCGCCC. Protein product: CASSGQYNSP. The entire CDR3 protein is CASSGQYNSPLYF.

Details on this clone: Germline and genes: mouse. The DNA ends 4 residues before the CDR3 does, and the rest of the CDR3 is filled in from the germline J gene. V gene TRBV19 combines with J gene TRBJ2-3; the match to TRBD2 covers 12 bases. Germline V gives CDR1 FNHDT, CDR2 SITEND (reference sequence). This CDR3 has 15 amino acids. Trimming took 5 bases from V and 0 from J; bases not matched to a gene: 1. The CDR3 sequence is CASRDWGGSAETLYF. CDR3 DNA, as far as it was read: TGTGCCAGCAGGGACTGGGGGGGTAGTGCAGAA.